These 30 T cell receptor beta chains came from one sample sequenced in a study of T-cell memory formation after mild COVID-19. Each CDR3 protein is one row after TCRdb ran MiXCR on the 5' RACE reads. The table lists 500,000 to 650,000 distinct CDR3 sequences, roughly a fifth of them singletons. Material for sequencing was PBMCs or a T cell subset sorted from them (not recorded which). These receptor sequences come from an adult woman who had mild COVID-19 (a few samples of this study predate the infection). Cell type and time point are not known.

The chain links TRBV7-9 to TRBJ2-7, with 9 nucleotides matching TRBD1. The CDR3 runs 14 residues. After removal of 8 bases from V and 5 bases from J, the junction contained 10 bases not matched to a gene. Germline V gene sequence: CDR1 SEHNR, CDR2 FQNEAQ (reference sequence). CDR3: CASCPGQGVHEQYF. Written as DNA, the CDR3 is TGTGCCAGCTGTCCGGGACAGGGAGTCCACGAGCAGTACTTC.

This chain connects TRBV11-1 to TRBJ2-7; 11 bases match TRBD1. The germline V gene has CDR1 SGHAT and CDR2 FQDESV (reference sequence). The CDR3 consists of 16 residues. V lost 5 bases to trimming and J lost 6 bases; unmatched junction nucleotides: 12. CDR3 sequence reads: CASSARLGTGGFEQYF. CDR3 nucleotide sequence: TGTGCCAGCAGCGCCCGCCTCGGGACAGGGGGTTTCGAGCAGTACTTC. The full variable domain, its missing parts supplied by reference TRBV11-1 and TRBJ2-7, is EAEVAQSPRYKITEKSQAVAFWCDPISGHATLYWYRQILGQGPELLVQFQDESVVDDSQLPKDRFSAERLKGVDSTLKIQPAELGDSAMYLCASSARLGTGGFEQYFGPGTRLTVT.

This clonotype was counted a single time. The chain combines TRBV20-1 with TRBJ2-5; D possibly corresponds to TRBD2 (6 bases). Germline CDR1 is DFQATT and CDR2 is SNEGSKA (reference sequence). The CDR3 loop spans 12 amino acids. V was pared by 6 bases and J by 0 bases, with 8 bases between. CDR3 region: CSAREYQETQYF. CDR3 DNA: TGCAGTGCCCGGGAGTACCAAGAGACCCAGTACTTC.

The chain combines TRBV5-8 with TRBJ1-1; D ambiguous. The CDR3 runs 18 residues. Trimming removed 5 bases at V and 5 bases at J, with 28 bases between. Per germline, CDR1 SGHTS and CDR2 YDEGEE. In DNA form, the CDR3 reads TGTGCCAGCAGGAACCTTTTCTCGGGCACCCCGTTCGGGACTGAAGCTTTCTTT. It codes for CASRNLFSGTPFGTEAFF.

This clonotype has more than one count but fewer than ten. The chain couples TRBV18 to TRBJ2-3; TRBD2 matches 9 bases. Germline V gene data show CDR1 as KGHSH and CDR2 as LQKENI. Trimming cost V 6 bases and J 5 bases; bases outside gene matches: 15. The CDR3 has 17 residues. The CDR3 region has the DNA TGTGCCAGCTCCCCCAATCAGAGGCGGGGGGGCCAAGATACGCAGTATTTT. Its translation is CASSPNQRRGGQDTQYF.

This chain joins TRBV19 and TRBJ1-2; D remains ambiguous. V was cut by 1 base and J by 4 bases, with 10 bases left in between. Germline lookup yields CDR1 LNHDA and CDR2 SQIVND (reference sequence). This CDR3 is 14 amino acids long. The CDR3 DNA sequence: TGTGCCAGTAGTATAGCCGCACAAGGCTATGGCTACACCTTC. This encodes CASSIAAQGYGYTF.

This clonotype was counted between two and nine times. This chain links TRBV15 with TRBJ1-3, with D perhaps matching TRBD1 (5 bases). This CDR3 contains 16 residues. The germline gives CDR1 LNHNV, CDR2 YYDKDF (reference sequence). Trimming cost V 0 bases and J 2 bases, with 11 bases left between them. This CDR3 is CATSRDRDFPGNTIYF. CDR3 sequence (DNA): TGTGCCACCAGCAGAGATAGGGACTTCCCTGGAAACACCATATATTTT.

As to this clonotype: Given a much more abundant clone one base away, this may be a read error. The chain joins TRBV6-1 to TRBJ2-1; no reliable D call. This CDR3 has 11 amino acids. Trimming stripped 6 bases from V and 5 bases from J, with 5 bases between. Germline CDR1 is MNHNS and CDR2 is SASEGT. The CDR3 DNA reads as TGTGCCAGCAGGCTCCACAATGAGCAGTTCTTC. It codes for CASRLHNEQFF.

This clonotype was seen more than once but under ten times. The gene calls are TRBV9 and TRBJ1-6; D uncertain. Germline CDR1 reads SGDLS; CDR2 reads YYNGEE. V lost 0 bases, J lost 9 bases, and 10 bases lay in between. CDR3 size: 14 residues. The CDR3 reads CASSVDVRGSPLHF. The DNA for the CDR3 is TGTGCCAGCAGCGTAGACGTCAGAGGTTCACCCCTCCACTTT.

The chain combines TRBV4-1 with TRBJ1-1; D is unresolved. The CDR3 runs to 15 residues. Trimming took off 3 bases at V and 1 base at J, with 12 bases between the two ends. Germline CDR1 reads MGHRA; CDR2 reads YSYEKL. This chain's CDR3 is CASSQLDLGNTEAFF. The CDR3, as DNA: TGCGCCAGCAGCCAGCTGGACCTAGGGAACACTGAAGCTTTCTTT.

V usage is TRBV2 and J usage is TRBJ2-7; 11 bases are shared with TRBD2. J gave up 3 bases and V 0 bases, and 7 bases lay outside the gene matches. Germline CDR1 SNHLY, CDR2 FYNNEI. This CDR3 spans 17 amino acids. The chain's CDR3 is CASSEALLTSGIYEQYF. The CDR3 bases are TGTGCCAGCAGTGAAGCTCTTTTGACTAGCGGGATCTACGAGCAGTACTTC.

CDR3 amino acids: CASRGRTSTDTQYF. Written as DNA, the CDR3 is TGTGCCAGCAGAGGTCGAACTAGCACAGATACGCAGTATTTT. The chain recombines TRBV25-1 with TRBJ2-3; D remains unclear. The germline CDR1 and CDR2 sequences are MGHDK and SYGVNS. There are 14 residues in the CDR3. V lost 6 bases and J 0 bases, leaving 10 bases between the germline ends.

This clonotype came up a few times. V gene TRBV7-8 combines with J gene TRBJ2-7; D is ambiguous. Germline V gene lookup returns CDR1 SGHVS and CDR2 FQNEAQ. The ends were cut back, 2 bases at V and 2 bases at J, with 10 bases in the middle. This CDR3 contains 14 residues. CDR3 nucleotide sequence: TGTGCCAGCAGCTTACGGGCCATCACCTACGAGCAGTACTTC. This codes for CASSLRAITYEQYF.

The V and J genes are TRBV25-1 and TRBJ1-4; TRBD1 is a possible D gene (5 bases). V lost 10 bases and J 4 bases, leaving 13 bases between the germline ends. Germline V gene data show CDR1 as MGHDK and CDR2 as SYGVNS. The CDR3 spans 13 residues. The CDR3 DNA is TGTGCCACCTCCGGGACGGGTAATGAAAAACTGTTTTTT. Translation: CATSGTGNEKLFF.

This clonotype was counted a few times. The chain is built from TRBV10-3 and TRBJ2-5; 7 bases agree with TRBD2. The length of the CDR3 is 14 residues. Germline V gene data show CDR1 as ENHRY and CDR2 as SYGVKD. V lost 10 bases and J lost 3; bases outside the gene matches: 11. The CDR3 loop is CATYAGVREETQYF. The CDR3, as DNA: TGTGCCACCTACGCGGGAGTTCGGGAAGAGACCCAGTACTTC.

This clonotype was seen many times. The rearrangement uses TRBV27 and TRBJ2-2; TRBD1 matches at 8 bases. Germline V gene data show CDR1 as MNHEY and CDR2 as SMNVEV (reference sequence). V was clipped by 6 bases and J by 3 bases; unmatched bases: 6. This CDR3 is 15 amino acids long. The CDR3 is CASSLRTGYTGELFF. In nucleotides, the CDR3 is TGTGCCAGCAGCCTCCGGACAGGGTACACCGGGGAGCTGTTTTTT.

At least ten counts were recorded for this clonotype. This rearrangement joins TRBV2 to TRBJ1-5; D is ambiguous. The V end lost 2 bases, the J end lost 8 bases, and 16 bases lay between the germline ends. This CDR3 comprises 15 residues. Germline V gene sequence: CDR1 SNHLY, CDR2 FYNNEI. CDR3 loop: CASSENGIRREPQHF. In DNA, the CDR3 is TGTGCCAGCAGTGAAAATGGGATACGGCGAGAGCCCCAGCATTTT.

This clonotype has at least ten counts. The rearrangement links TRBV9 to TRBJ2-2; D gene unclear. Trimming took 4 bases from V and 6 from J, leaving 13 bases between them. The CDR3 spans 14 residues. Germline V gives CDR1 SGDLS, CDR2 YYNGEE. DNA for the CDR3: TGTGCCAGCAGCCCCGTATCGTTTGCCGGGGAGCTGTTTTTT. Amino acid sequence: CASSPVSFAGELFF.

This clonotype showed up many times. CDR3 sequence reads: CSARVNEVTSGSYEQYF. The CDR3 coding sequence is TGCAGTGCTAGAGTGAATGAAGTTACTAGCGGATCCTACGAGCAGTACTTC. The V call is TRBV20-1, the J call TRBJ2-7, with TRBD2 matching 8 bases. The V segment lost 1 base and the J segment 1 base; nucleotides outside the gene matches: 12. This CDR3 region has 17 residues. Germline loops: CDR1 DFQATT, CDR2 SNEGSKA (reference sequence).

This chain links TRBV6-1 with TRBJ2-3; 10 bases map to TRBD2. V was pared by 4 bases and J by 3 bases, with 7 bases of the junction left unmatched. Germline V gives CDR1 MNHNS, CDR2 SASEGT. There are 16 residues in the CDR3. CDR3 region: CASSVPTSGVTDTQYF. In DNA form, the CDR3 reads TGTGCCAGCAGTGTACCTACTAGCGGGGTTACAGATACGCAGTATTTT.

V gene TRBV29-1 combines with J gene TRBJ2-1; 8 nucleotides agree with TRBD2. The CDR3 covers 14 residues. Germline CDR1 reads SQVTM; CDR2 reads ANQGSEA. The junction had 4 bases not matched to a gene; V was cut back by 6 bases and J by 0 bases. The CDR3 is CSVLAASSYNEQFF. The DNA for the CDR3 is TGCAGCGTACTAGCGGCCAGCTCCTACAATGAGCAGTTCTTC.

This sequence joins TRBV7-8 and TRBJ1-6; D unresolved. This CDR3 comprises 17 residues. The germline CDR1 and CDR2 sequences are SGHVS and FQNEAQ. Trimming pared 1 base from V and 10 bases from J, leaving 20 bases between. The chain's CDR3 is CASSLGPFGPASSPLHF. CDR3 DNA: TGTGCCAGCAGCTTAGGCCCTTTTGGGCCAGCGAGCTCACCCCTCCACTTT.

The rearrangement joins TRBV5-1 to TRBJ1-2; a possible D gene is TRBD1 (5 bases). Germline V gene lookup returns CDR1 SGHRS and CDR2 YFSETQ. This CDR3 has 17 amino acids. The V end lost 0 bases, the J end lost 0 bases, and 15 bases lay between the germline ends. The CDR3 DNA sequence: TGCGCCAGCAGCTTGGGGCCGGGGGTCCTCTCTAACTATGGCTACACCTTC. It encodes CASSLGPGVLSNYGYTF.

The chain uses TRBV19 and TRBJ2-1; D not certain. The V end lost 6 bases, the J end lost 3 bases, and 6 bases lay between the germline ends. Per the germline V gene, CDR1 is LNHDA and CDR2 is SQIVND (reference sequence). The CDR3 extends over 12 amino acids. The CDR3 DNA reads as TGTGCCAGTAGCACCGGCTACAATGAGCAGTTCTTC. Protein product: CASSTGYNEQFF.

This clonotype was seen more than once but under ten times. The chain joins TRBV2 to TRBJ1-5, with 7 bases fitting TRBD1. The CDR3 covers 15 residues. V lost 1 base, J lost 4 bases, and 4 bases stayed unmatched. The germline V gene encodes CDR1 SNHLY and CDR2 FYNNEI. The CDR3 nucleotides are TGTGCCAGCAGTGAAGGTGGGACAGTTAATCAGCCCCAGCATTTT. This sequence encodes CASSEGGTVNQPQHF.

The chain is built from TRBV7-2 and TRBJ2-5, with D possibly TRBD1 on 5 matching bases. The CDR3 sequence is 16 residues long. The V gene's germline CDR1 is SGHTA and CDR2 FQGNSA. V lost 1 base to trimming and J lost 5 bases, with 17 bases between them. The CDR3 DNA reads TGTGCCAGCAGCTTAGGCCCAGGGCGTTCGAGGGAGACCCAGTACTTC. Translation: CASSLGPGRSRETQYF.

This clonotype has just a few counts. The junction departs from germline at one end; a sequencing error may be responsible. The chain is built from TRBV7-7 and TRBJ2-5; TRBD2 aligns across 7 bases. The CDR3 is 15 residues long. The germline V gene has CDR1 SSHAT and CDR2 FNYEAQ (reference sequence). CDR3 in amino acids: CASSSGSGIQETQYF. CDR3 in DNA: TGTGCTAGCAGCTCGGGGAGCGGGATTCAAGAGACCCAGTACTTC.

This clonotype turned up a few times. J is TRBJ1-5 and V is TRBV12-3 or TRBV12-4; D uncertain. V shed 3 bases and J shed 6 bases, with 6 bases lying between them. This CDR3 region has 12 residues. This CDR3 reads CASSFMFQPQHF. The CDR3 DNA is TGTGCCAGCAGTTTTATGTTTCAGCCCCAGCATTTT.

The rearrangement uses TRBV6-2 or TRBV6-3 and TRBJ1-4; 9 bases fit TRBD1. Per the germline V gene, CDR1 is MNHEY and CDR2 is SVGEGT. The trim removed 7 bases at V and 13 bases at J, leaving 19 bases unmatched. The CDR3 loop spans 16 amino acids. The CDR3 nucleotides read TGTGCCAGCACCACAGGCAGGGACAGGGTCGGCTCGGGACTGTTTTTT. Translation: CASTTGRDRVGSGLFF.

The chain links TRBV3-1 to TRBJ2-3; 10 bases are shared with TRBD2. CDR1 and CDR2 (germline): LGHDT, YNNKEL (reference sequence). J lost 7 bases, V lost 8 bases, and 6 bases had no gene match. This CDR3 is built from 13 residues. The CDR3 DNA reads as TGTGCCAGCCGGAGCGGGGGGGCCTATACGCAGTATTTT. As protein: CASRSGGAYTQYF.